The rows below give T cell receptor beta chains drawn from one sample of a study of glioma-infiltrating T cells after dendritic cell vaccination. This table comes from immunoSEQ multiplex PCR, and its TCRdb copy is limited to in-frame clones, with some not included. The data contain 1,100 or so clones, 75% to 90% of them singletons. Sequencing was performed on tumor tissue, taken before dendritic cell vaccination. The receptors originated from a human donor with glioblastoma. CDR3s include the opening cysteine and the closing phenylalanine or tryptophan. A D gene is named only where the DNA matches it firmly. Size is omitted from some rows. Given values are once, few, many or a class for expanded clones.

CDR3: CASSQVSGTSSYEQYF
DNA: TGCGCCAGCAGCCAAGTGTCAGGGACAAGCTCCTACGAGCAGTACTTC
size: -
V: TRBV4-3
D: -
J: TRBJ2-7

CDR3: CASSYAGTSGSGGTGELFF
DNA: TGCGCCAGCAGCTACGCCGGGACTAGCGGGAGTGGGGGGACCGGGGAGCTGTTTTTT
size: -
V: TRBV5-1
D: TRBD2
J: TRBJ2-2

CDR3: CASSIGGQRRDTQYF
DNA: TGTGCCAGTAGTATAGGAGGACAGCGCAGAGATACGCAGTATTTT
size: -
V: TRBV19
D: -
J: TRBJ2-3

CDR3: CATTPEVNQPQHF
DNA: TGTGCCACTACGCCGGAGGTCAATCAGCCCCAGCATTTT
size: -
V: TRBV6-1
D: -
J: TRBJ1-5

CDR3: CASSLQGSGNTIYF
DNA: TGTGCCAGCTCCCTTCAGGGATCCGGAAACACCATATATTTT
size: -
V: TRBV18
D: -
J: TRBJ1-3

CDR3: CASSRTGSPSYNEQFF
DNA: TGTGCCAGCAGCCGGACAGGGTCACCCTCCTACAATGAGCAGTTCTTC
size: -
V: TRBV7-8
D: TRBD1
J: TRBJ2-1

CDR3: CASSPKTGANTGELFF
DNA: TGTGCCAGCTCACCTAAGACAGGCGCGAACACCGGGGAGCTGTTTTTT
size: -
V: TRBV18
D: -
J: TRBJ2-2

CDR3: CASSSGLAGYNEQFF
DNA: TGTGCCAGCAGCTCGGGACTAGCGGGTTACAATGAGCAGTTCTTC
size: -
V: TRBV7-2
D: TRBD2
J: TRBJ2-1

CDR3: CASSLAQNTEAFF
DNA: TGTGCCAGCAGCTTAGCCCAGAACACTGAAGCTTTCTTT
size: -
V: TRBV7-9
D: -
J: TRBJ1-1

CDR3: CSVAGTSGTSSSYEQYF
DNA: TGCAGCGTCGCCGGGACTAGCGGGACCTCAAGCTCCTACGAGCAGTACTTC
size: -
V: TRBV29-1
D: TRBD2
J: TRBJ2-7

CDR3: CATSRDWRDEQFF
DNA: TGTGCCACCAGCAGAGATTGGAGGGATGAGCAGTTCTTC
size: -
V: TRBV15
D: -
J: TRBJ2-1

CDR3: CASSVGGAGVDSYEQYF
DNA: TGTGCCAGCAGCGTAGGGGGAGCCGGCGTAGACTCCTACGAGCAGTACTTC
size: -
V: TRBV9
D: -
J: TRBJ2-7

CDR3: CASSPWTGVGYGYTF
DNA: TGTGCCAGCAGCCCATGGACAGGGGTCGGCTATGGCTACACCTTC
size: -
V: TRBV5-6
D: TRBD1
J: TRBJ1-2

CDR3: CASSLEAGVNTGELFF
DNA: TGTGCCAGCAGCTTAGAGGCGGGAGTGAACACCGGGGAGCTGTTTTTT
size: -
V: TRBV7-9
D: TRBD2
J: TRBJ2-2

CDR3: CASSYTGLTLHHEQFF
DNA: TGTGCCAGCAGCTACACGGGACTCACTCTCCACCATGAGCAGTTCTTC
size: -
V: TRBV5-6
D: -
J: TRBJ2-1

CDR3: CASLPAAGAGANVLTF
DNA: TGTGCCAGCCTTCCCGCAGCGGGAGCTGGGGCCAACGTCCTGACTTTC
size: -
V: TRBV28
D: TRBD2
J: TRBJ2-6

CDR3: CASTAGTVYNEQFF
DNA: TGTGCCAGCACCGCCGGGACTGTGTACAATGAGCAGTTCTTC
size: -
V: TRBV9
D: -
J: TRBJ2-1

CDR3: CASSFRNRGGGTYEQYF
DNA: TGTGCCAGCAGTTTTCGGAATCGGGGCGGGGGTACCTACGAGCAGTACTTC
size: -
V: TRBV27
D: TRBD2
J: TRBJ2-7

CDR3: CASSPEGSGPDENEQFF
DNA: TGTGCCAGCAGCCCGGAGGGGTCCGGGCCTGATGAGAATGAGCAGTTCTTC
size: hyperexpanded
V: TRBV7-2
D: -
J: TRBJ2-1

CDR3: CASSGRVGEKLFF
DNA: TGTGCCAGCTCGGGCAGGGTGGGGGAAAAACTGTTTTTT
size: -
V: TRBV19
D: -
J: TRBJ1-4

CDR3: CARSPGAALGYEQYF
DNA: TGTGCCCGAAGCCCAGGGGCCGCTTTGGGCTACGAGCAGTACTTC
size: -
V: TRBV30
D: -
J: TRBJ2-7

CDR3: CASSPMQGAFYGYTF
DNA: TGTGCCAGTAGTCCCATGCAGGGGGCTTTCTATGGCTACACCTTC
size: -
V: TRBV19
D: TRBD1
J: TRBJ1-2

CDR3: CASSPDRDKPYEQYF
DNA: TGTGCCAGCAGCCCAGACCGGGACAAACCCTACGAGCAGTACTTC
size: -
V: TRBV7-3
D: -
J: TRBJ2-7

CDR3: CASKIGWVRNSNTEAFF
DNA: TGTGCCAGCAAAATCGGGTGGGTACGAAACTCGAACACTGAAGCTTTCTTT
size: -
V: TRBV25-1
D: -
J: TRBJ1-1

CDR3: CASSFGPVTGEQYF
DNA: TGTGCCAGCAGCTTCGGCCCAGTAACAGGCGAGCAGTACTTC
size: -
V: TRBV14
D: -
J: TRBJ2-7

CDR3: CAWTKTGGLDTQYF
DNA: TGTGCCTGGACCAAAACAGGGGGCTTAGATACGCAGTATTTT
size: -
V: TRBV30
D: TRBD1
J: TRBJ2-3

CDR3: CAWERQGYEQYF
DNA: TGTGCCTGGGAGAGACAGGGCTACGAGCAGTACTTC
size: -
V: TRBV30
D: TRBD1
J: TRBJ2-7

CDR3: CATSAGTGDNEQYF
DNA: TGTGCCACCAGCGCCGGGACAGGGGATAACGAGCAGTACTTC
size: -
V: TRBV15
D: TRBD1
J: TRBJ2-7

CDR3: CASSLEAGGQYF
DNA: TGCGCCAGCAGCTTGGAGGCGGGGGGGCAGTACTTC
size: -
V: TRBV5-1
D: TRBD2
J: TRBJ2-5

CDR3: CASSLSLGAETQYF
DNA: TGTGCCAGCAGCTTAAGTTTGGGGGCCGAGACCCAGTACTTC
size: -
V: TRBV7-9
D: -
J: TRBJ2-5

CDR3: CASSLRRQQISPLHF
DNA: TGTGCCAGCAGCTTGAGGCGGCAGCAGATTTCTCCCCTCCACTTT
size: -
V: TRBV5-6
D: -
J: TRBJ1-6

CDR3: CASSPGSPSYNEQFF
DNA: TGTGCCAGCAGCCCCGGGTCACCCTCCTACAATGAGCAGTTCTTC
size: -
V: TRBV6-5
D: -
J: TRBJ2-1

CDR3: CASSPRDNPGAYEQYF
DNA: TGTGCCAGCAGTCCCCGAGATAACCCCGGAGCCTACGAGCAGTACTTC
size: -
V: TRBV27
D: -
J: TRBJ2-7

CDR3: CASREDRGTYQPQHF
DNA: TGTGCCAGTAGGGAGGACAGGGGCACTTATCAGCCCCAGCATTTT
size: -
V: TRBV19
D: TRBD1
J: TRBJ1-5

CDR3: CASSYQGFEGYTF
DNA: TGTGCCAGCAGCTACCAGGGATTTGAGGGCTACACCTTC
size: -
V: TRBV7-9
D: -
J: TRBJ1-2

CDR3: CASSVEAGPSNQPQHF
DNA: TGTGCCAGCAGCGTAGAAGCAGGGCCCTCTAATCAGCCCCAGCATTTT
size: once
V: TRBV9
D: -
J: TRBJ1-5

CDR3: CASSSLRGGYTDTQYF
DNA: TGTGCCAGCAGCTCACTACGAGGCGGTTACACAGATACGCAGTATTTT
size: -
V: TRBV7-3
D: -
J: TRBJ2-3

CDR3: CASSLEWTGLETQYF
DNA: TGTGCCAGCAGCTTAGAATGGACAGGGCTAGAGACCCAGTACTTC
size: -
V: TRBV7-2
D: TRBD1
J: TRBJ2-5

CDR3: CASRTDLGSVYNEQFF
DNA: TGTGCCAGCAGAACTGACTTAGGTAGCGTATACAATGAGCAGTTCTTC
size: -
V: TRBV7-2
D: -
J: TRBJ2-1

CDR3: CASSLVLGLAGVFNEQFF
DNA: TGCGCCAGCAGCTTGGTCTTGGGACTAGCGGGAGTGTTTAATGAGCAGTTCTTC
size: -
V: TRBV5-1
D: TRBD2
J: TRBJ2-1

CDR3: CASSQSSGRAIETQYF
DNA: TGTGCCAGTAGCCAGTCTAGCGGGAGGGCGATAGAGACCCAGTACTTC
size: -
V: TRBV19
D: TRBD2
J: TRBJ2-5

CDR3: CASSMTGALHEQYF
DNA: TGTGCCAGCAGTATGACAGGCGCTCTCCACGAGCAGTACTTC
size: -
V: TRBV6-1
D: -
J: TRBJ2-7

CDR3: CASSFDRQETQYF
DNA: TGCGCCAGCAGCTTTGACAGACAAGAGACCCAGTACTTC
size: -
V: TRBV5-1
D: -
J: TRBJ2-5

CDR3: CASRGTSGSPGELFF
DNA: TGTGCCAGCCGGGGGACTAGCGGGAGCCCCGGGGAGCTGTTTTTT
size: -
V: TRBV2
D: TRBD2
J: TRBJ2-2

CDR3: CATSRGGANEQFF
DNA: TGTGCCACCAGCAGGGGAGGGGCTAATGAGCAGTTCTTC
size: -
V: TRBV15
D: TRBD2
J: TRBJ2-1